This is a list of T cell receptor beta chains from one sample in a study of vaccination effects on CD4 cells after COVID-19. Sequencing was performed with immunoSEQ multiplex PCR; in TCRdb, only in-frame clones are kept and a portion is missing. Found here are 65,000 to 75,000 clones, roughly 74% of them singletons; the top ten hold about 1.6%. For these TCRs, the target antigens are not known. The sequencing used CD4+ T cells from PBMCs cultured with HCoV-229E spike peptides, collected after COVID-19 vaccination. All receptors derive from a human donor who received a COVID-19 vaccine. Each CDR3 is given with its conserved first and last residue. Each record gives: clone size, V gene, D gene, J gene, CDR3 protein, CDR3 DNA. The D gene is left open where the match is weak. Some rows have no size entry. The others give once, few or many, or a class for an expanded clone.

clone_size: .
v_call: TRBV2
d_call: TRBD1
j_call: TRBJ2-3
cdr3_aa: CASRWKGDRADTQYF
cdr3_nt: TGTGCCAGCAGATGGAAGGGGGACAGGGCAGATACGCAGTATTTT

clone_size: .
v_call: TRBV4-2
d_call: .
j_call: TRBJ2-2
cdr3_aa: CASSPETSSNTGELFF
cdr3_nt: TGTGCCAGCAGCCCTGAGACGTCCTCGAACACCGGGGAGCTGTTTTTT

clone_size: .
v_call: TRBV7-2
d_call: .
j_call: TRBJ1-2
cdr3_aa: CASSLAFEGYTF
cdr3_nt: TGTGCCAGCAGCTTAGCGTTCGAAGGCTACACCTTC

clone_size: .
v_call: TRBV4-1
d_call: .
j_call: TRBJ2-4
cdr3_aa: CASSQVGQKIAKNIQYF
cdr3_nt: TGCGCCAGCAGCCAAGTCGGACAGAAGATAGCCAAAAACATTCAGTACTTC

clone_size: .
v_call: TRBV6-1
d_call: .
j_call: TRBJ1-5
cdr3_aa: CASSEARAQAGQPQHF
cdr3_nt: TGTGCCAGCAGTGAAGCACGGGCACAGGCGGGTCAGCCCCAGCATTTT

clone_size: .
v_call: TRBV4-1
d_call: .
j_call: TRBJ2-5
cdr3_aa: CASSQNRVETQYF
cdr3_nt: TGCGCCAGCAGCCAAAACAGGGTTGAGACCCAGTACTTC

clone_size: .
v_call: TRBV11-2
d_call: .
j_call: TRBJ2-2
cdr3_aa: CASSLRLGGELFF
cdr3_nt: TGTGCCAGCAGCTTAAGGCTGGGTGGGGAGCTGTTTTTT

clone_size: once
v_call: TRBV19
d_call: .
j_call: TRBJ1-4
cdr3_aa: CASSIVGVANEKLFF
cdr3_nt: TGTGCCAGTAGTATCGTCGGGGTTGCTAATGAAAAACTGTTTTTT

clone_size: .
v_call: TRBV2
d_call: .
j_call: TRBJ2-5
cdr3_aa: CASRNSLWETQYF
cdr3_nt: TGTGCCAGCCGGAACAGTTTATGGGAGACCCAGTACTTC

clone_size: .
v_call: TRBV18
d_call: TRBD1
j_call: TRBJ2-3
cdr3_aa: CASLDREAQDTQYF
cdr3_nt: TGTGCCAGCTTGGACAGGGAGGCACAGGATACGCAGTATTTT

clone_size: once
v_call: TRBV6-5
d_call: .
j_call: TRBJ1-2
cdr3_aa: CASSYNRANYGYTF
cdr3_nt: TGTGCCAGCAGTTACAACAGGGCTAACTATGGCTACACCTTC

clone_size: .
v_call: TRBV5-1
d_call: TRBD1
j_call: TRBJ2-3
cdr3_aa: CASSIGTGGTDTQYF
cdr3_nt: TGCGCCAGCAGCATCGGGACAGGGGGCACAGATACGCAGTATTTT

clone_size: .
v_call: TRBV24-1
d_call: .
j_call: TRBJ2-3
cdr3_aa: CATSDAAGTDTQYF
cdr3_nt: TGTGCCACCAGTGATGCGGCTGGCACAGATACGCAGTATTTT

clone_size: .
v_call: TRBV6-6
d_call: .
j_call: TRBJ1-1
cdr3_aa: CASSKDSLNTEAFF
cdr3_nt: TGTGCCAGCAGTAAGGACAGCCTGAACACTGAAGCTTTCTTT

clone_size: .
v_call: TRBV3-1/TRBV3-2
d_call: .
j_call: TRBJ1-2
cdr3_aa: CASSPSPAENYGYTF
cdr3_nt: TGTGCCAGCAGCCCCTCCCCGGCGGAGAACTATGGCTACACCTTC

clone_size: .
v_call: TRBV6-5
d_call: .
j_call: TRBJ1-4
cdr3_aa: CASKRTRGDNEKLFF
cdr3_nt: TGTGCCAGCAAGAGGACGCGTGGGGATAATGAAAAACTGTTTTTT

clone_size: .
v_call: TRBV5-1
d_call: .
j_call: TRBJ2-5
cdr3_aa: CASSSGGGEETQYF
cdr3_nt: TGCGCCAGCAGCTCCGGGGGAGGAGAAGAGACCCAGTACTTC

clone_size: .
v_call: TRBV15
d_call: TRBD1
j_call: TRBJ1-2
cdr3_aa: CATRGRDRGDYGYTF
cdr3_nt: TGTGCCACCAGGGGCCGGGACAGGGGTGACTATGGCTACACCTTC